Following are 13 T cell receptor beta chains from one sample sequenced in a study of blood T cell repertoires in COVID-19. The method was immunoSEQ multiplex PCR; TCRdb's version includes in-frame clones alone and lacks a portion of them. Here the sample spans about 190,000 clones, around nine tenths being singletons. Source material: peripheral blood. Receptors were obtained from a woman in her thirties or forties who had recovered from COVID-19.

The chain combines TRBV28 with TRBJ1-2; 10 bases line up with TRBD1. Germline V lookup: CDR1 MDHEN, CDR2 SYDVKM. Losses at the gene ends were 4 bases for V and 2 bases for J; bases not matched to a gene: 1. The CDR3 loop spans 14 amino acids. CDR3 loop: CASSSGQGNYGYTF. DNA for the CDR3: TGTGCCAGCAGTTCGGGACAGGGGAACTATGGCTACACCTTC.

The chain recombines TRBV19 with TRBJ2-7; 9 nucleotides align to TRBD2. V was clipped by 8 bases and J by 5 bases; unmatched bases: 4. The CDR3 runs 12 residues. CDR1 is LNHDA and CDR2 is SQIVND in the germline V gene (reference sequence). DNA for the CDR3: TGTGCCAGTTCGACTAGCGGAAACGAGCAGTACTTC. Protein: CASSTSGNEQYF.

V gene TRBV3-1 (or the pseudogene TRBV3-2) combines with J gene TRBJ1-2; D possibly corresponds to TRBD1 (6 bases). CDR3 length: 15 amino acids. With 3 bases removed from V and 0 bases from J, the gap between germline ends came to 11 bases. Germline loops: CDR1 LGHDT, CDR2 YNNKEL (reference sequence). The CDR3 sequence: CASSQADRTNYGYTF. As DNA, the CDR3 is TGTGCCAGCAGCCAGGCTGACAGGACTAACTATGGCTACACCTTC.

V gene TRBV11-1 combines with J gene TRBJ1-2; TRBD1 is a possible D gene (6 bases). V lost 5 bases and J lost 2, with 9 bases in between. This CDR3 contains 13 residues. The germline gives CDR1 SGHAT, CDR2 FQDESV (reference sequence). For the CDR3, the DNA is TGTGCCAGCAGCCCAGGGGCGAACTATGGCTACACCTTC. This encodes CASSPGANYGYTF.

The J gene is TRBJ2-5, the V gene TRBV12-3 or TRBV12-4, with a tentative D call TRBD1 (6 bases). Trimming cost V 7 bases and J 3 bases, with 12 bases left between them. The CDR3 covers 13 residues. CDR3 in DNA: TGTGCCAGCAACGGACAGAGGGAAGAGACCCAGTACTTC. Its translation is CASNGQREETQYF.

The J gene is TRBJ1-3, the V gene TRBV18; D uncertain. Trimming took 1 base from V and 2 from J, leaving 9 bases between them. The CDR3 spans 15 residues. Per germline, CDR1 KGHSH and CDR2 LQKENI. DNA for the CDR3: TGTGCCAGCTCACCACAGCACACAGCTGGAAACACCATATATTTT. Translation gives CASSPQHTAGNTIYF.

V is TRBV29-1 and J is TRBJ2-7; D call uncertain. V was cut by 1 base and J by 5 bases, with 6 bases left in between. Looked up from germline, CDR1 is SQVTM and CDR2 is ANQGSEA. The CDR3 covers 11 residues. The chain's CDR3 is CSVEGGHEQYF. DNA of the CDR3: TGCAGCGTTGAAGGTGGCCACGAGCAGTACTTC.

The rearrangement joins TRBV7-2 to TRBJ2-7; a possible D gene is TRBD2 (5 bases). The CDR3 sequence is 13 residues long. Trimming took off 3 bases at V and 3 bases at J, with 9 bases between the two ends. Germline V gene lookup returns CDR1 SGHTA and CDR2 FQGNSA. CDR3 region: CASSLEVYYEQYF. The CDR3 DNA is TGTGCCAGCAGCTTGGAGGTGTACTACGAGCAGTACTTC.

The chain joins TRBV7-3 to TRBJ2-5; perhaps TRBD2 as D (6 bases). The germline CDR1 and CDR2 sequences are SGHTA and FQGTGA. The CDR3 consists of 14 residues. V lost 3 bases and J lost 5, with 13 bases in between. CDR3 in amino acids: CASSFQGGLETQYF. CDR3 nucleotide sequence: TGTGCCAGCAGCTTTCAGGGAGGTCTCGAGACCCAGTACTTC.

The chain uses TRBV29-1 and TRBJ2-6; D is ambiguous. Trimming cost V 8 bases and J 0 bases, with 11 bases left between them. The CDR3 consists of 14 residues. The germline V gene has CDR1 SQVTM and CDR2 ANQGSEA. The CDR3 sequence is CSTAVDSGANVLTF. The CDR3 DNA reads TGCAGCACCGCGGTCGACTCTGGGGCCAACGTCCTGACTTTC. The full variable domain, in which reference TRBV29-1 and TRBJ2-6 provide the parts outside the CDR3, is SAVISQKPSRDICQRGTSLTIQCQVDSQVTMMFWYRQQPGQSLTLIATANQGSEATYESGFVIDKFPISRPNLTFSTLTVSNMSPEDSSIYLCSTAVDSGANVLTFGAGSRLTVL.

This chain joins TRBV6-4 and TRBJ2-2, with D tentatively TRBD2 (5 bases). The CDR3 is 14 residues long. V shed 0 bases and J shed 3 bases, with 5 bases lying between them. Germline V gives CDR1 MRHNA, CDR2 SNTAGT. CDR3 protein: CASSDSGDTGELFF. Written as DNA, the CDR3 is TGTGCCAGCAGTGACTCGGGAGACACCGGGGAGCTGTTTTTT.

V and J are TRBV18 and TRBJ1-4; no clear D. V was cut by 5 bases and J by 6 bases, with 13 bases left in between. CDR1 KGHSH and CDR2 LQKENI come from the germline V gene. This CDR3 contains 14 residues. The CDR3 DNA follows: TGTGCCAGCTCAACAGCCTGGAGGGATGAAAAACTGTTTTTT. It is translated as CASSTAWRDEKLFF.

The rearrangement uses TRBV4-3 and TRBJ1-2, with D maybe TRBD1 (5 bases). The CDR3 has 15 residues. V shed 3 bases and J shed 7 bases, with 18 bases lying between them. The germline gives CDR1 LGHNA, CDR2 YSLEER. The CDR3 here is CASSHLQATLSGYTF. CDR3 DNA: TGCGCCAGCAGCCATTTACAGGCGACGTTAAGTGGCTACACCTTC.